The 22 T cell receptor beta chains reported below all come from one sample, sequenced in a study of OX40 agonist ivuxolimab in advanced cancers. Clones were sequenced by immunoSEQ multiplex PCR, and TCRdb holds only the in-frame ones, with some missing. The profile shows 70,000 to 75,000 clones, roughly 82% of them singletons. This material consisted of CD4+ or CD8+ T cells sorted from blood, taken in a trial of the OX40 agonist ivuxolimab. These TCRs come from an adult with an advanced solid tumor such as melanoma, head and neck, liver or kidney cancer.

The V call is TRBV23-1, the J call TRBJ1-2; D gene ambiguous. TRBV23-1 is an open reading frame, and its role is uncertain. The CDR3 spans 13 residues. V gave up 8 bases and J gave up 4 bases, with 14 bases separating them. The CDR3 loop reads CASVLRSGYGYTF. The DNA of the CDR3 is TGCGCCAGCGTTCTACGTTCGGGCTATGGCTACACCTTC.

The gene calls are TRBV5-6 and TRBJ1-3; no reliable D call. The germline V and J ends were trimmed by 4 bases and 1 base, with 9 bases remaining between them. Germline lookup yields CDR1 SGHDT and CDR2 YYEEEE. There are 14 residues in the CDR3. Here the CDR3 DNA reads TGTGCCAGCAGCCCCTTTCTATCTGGAAACACCATATATTTT. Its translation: CASSPFLSGNTIYF.

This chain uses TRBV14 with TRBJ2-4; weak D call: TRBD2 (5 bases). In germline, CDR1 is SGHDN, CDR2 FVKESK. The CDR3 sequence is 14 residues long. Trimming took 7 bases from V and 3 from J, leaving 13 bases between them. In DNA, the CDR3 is TGTGCCAGCATTGGGGAGCAACTCAAAAACATTCAGTACTTC. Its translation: CASIGEQLKNIQYF.

CDR3 region: CASSSLAGNGETQYF. DNA of the CDR3: TGCGCCAGCAGCTCCTTAGCGGGAAACGGAGAGACCCAGTACTTC. The chain has TRBV5-1 and TRBJ2-5; TRBD2 aligns across 8 bases. This CDR3 comprises 15 residues. Unmatched junction bases numbered 8, after V lost 3 bases and J lost 4 bases. Germline loops: CDR1 SGHRS, CDR2 YFSETQ.

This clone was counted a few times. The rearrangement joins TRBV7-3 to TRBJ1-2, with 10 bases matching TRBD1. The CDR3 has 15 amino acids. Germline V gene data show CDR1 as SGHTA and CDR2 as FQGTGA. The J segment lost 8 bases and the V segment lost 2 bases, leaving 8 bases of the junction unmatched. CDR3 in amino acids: CASSLDGTGVSGYTF. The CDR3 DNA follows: TGTGCCAGCAGCTTAGACGGGACAGGGGTCTCCGGCTACACCTTC. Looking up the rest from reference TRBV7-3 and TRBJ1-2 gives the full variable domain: GAGVSQTPSNKVTEKGKYVELRCDPISGHTALYWYRQSLGQGPEFLIYFQGTGAADDSGLPNDRFFAVRPEGSVSTLKIQRTERGDSAVYLCASSLDGTGVSGYTFGSGTRLTVV.

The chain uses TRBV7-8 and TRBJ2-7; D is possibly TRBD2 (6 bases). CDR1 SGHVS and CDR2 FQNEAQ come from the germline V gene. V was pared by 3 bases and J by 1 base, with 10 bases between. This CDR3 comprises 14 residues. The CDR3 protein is CASSFGGLSYEQYF. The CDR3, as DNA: TGTGCCAGCAGCTTTGGGGGACTTTCCTACGAGCAGTACTTC.

DNA of the CDR3: TGCGCCAGCAGCTTGGCTAGCCTGGATACGCAGTATTTT. Translation: CASSLASLDTQYF. The chain recombines TRBV5-1 with TRBJ2-3, with D tentatively TRBD2 (5 bases). V was shortened by 0 bases and J by 6 bases, with 8 bases between the two germline ends. The CDR3 runs to 13 residues. From germline, CDR1 is SGHRS and CDR2 YFSETQ. Full variable domain (missing parts from reference TRBV5-1 and TRBJ2-3): KAGVTQTPRYLIKTRGQQVTLSCSPISGHRSVSWYQQTPGQGLQFLFEYFSETQRNKGNFPGRFSGRQFSNSRSEMNVSTLELGDSALYLCASSLASLDTQYFGPGTRLTVL.

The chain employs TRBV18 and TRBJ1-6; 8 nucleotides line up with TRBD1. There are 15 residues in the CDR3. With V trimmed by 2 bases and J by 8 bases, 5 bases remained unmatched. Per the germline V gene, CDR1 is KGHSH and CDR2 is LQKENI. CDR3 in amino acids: CASSPGTGRDSPLHF. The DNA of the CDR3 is TGTGCCAGCTCACCAGGGACAGGCCGTGATTCACCCCTCCACTTT.

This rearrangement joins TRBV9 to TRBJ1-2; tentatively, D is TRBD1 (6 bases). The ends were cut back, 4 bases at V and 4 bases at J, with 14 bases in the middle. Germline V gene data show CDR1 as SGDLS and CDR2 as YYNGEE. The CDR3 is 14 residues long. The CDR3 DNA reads TGTGCCAGCAGCACCCACAGGGAGTTCTATGGCTACACCTTC. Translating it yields CASSTHREFYGYTF.

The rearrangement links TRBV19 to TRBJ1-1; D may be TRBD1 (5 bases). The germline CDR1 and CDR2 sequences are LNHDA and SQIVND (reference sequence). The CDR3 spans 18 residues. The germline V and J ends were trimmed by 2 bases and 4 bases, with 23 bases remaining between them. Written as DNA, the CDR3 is TGTGCCAGTAGTATACTCCCCGAGGGACTCACGGGGGGCACTGAAGCTTTCTTT. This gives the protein CASSILPEGLTGGTEAFF. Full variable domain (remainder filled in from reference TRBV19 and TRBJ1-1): DGGITQSPKYLFRKEGQNVTLSCEQNLNHDAMYWYRQDPGQGLRLIYYSQIVNDFQKGDIAEGYSVSREKKESFPLTVTSAQKNPTAFYLCASSILPEGLTGGTEAFFGQGTRLTVV.

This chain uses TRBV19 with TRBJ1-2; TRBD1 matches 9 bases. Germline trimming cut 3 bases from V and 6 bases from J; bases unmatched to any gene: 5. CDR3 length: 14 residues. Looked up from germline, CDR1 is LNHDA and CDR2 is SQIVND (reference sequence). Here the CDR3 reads CASSIQGQGHGYTF. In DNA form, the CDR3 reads TGTGCCAGTAGTATCCAAGGACAGGGGCATGGCTACACCTTC.

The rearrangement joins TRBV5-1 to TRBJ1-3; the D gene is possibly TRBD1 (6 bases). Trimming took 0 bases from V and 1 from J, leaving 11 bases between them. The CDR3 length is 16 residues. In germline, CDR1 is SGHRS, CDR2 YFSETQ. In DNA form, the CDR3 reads TGCGCCAGCAGCTTGGTGCCAGGGGTTTCTGGAAACACCATATATTTT. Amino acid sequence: CASSLVPGVSGNTIYF.

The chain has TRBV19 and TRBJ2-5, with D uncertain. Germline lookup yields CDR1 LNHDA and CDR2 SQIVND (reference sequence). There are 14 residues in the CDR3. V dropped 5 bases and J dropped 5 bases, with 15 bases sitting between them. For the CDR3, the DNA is TGTGCCAGTAGTGCACAGCACCACTTGGAGACCCAGTACTTC. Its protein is CASSAQHHLETQYF.

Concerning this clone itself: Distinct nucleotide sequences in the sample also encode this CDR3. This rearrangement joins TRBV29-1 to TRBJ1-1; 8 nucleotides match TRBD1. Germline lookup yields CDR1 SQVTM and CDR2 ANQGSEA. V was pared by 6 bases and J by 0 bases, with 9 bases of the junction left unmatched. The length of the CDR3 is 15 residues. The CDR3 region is CSVGQGWGMNTEAFF. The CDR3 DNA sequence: TGCAGCGTAGGACAGGGATGGGGGATGAACACTGAAGCTTTCTTT.

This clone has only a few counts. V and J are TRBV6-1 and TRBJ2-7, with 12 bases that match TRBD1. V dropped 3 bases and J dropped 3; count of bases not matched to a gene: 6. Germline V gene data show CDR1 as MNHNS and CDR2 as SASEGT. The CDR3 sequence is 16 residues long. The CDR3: CASSEGTGGQIYEQYF. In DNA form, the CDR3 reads TGTGCCAGCAGTGAGGGGACAGGGGGCCAAATCTACGAGCAGTACTTC.

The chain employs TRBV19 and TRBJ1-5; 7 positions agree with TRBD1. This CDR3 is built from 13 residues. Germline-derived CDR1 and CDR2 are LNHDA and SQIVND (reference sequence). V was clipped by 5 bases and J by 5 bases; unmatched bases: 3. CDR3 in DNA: TGTGCCAGTAGTCGTCAGGGGGATCAGCCCCAGCATTTT. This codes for CASSRQGDQPQHF.

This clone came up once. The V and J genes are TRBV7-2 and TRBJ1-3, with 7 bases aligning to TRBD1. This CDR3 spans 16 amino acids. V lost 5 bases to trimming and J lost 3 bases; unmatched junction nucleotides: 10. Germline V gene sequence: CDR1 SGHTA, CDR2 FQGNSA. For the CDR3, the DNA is TGTGCCAGCAGCCCCCCGGGACAGCATCTTGGAAACACCATATATTTT. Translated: CASSPPGQHLGNTIYF.

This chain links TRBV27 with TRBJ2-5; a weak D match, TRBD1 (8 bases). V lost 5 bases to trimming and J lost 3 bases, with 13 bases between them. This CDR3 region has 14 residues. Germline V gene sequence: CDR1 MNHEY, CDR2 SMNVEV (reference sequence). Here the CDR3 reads CASSPQGGEETQYF. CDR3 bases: TGTGCCAGCAGTCCACAGGGGGGGGAAGAGACCCAGTACTTC.

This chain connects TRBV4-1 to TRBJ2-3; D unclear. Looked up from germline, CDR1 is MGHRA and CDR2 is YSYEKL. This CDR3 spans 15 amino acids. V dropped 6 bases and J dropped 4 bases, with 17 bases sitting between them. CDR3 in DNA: TGCGCCAGCAGGTGGGCGTTGGCTCAGCCAGATACGCAGTATTTT. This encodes CASRWALAQPDTQYF.

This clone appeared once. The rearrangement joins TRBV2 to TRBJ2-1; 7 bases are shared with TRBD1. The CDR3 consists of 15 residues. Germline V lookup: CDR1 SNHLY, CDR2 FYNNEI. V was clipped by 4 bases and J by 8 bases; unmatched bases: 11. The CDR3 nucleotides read TGTGCCAGCAGTGGGGATCTGACAGGGAATTATGAGCAGTTCTTC. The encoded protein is CASSGDLTGNYEQFF.

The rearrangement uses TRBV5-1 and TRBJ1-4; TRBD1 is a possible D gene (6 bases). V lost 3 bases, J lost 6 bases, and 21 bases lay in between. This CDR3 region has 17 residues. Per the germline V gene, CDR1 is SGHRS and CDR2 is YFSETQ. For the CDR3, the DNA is TGCGCCAGCAGCTGGGGGCAGTCGGGACGGCGCTATGAAAAACTGTTTTTT. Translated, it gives CASSWGQSGRRYEKLFF. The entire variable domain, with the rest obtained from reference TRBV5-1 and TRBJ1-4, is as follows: KAGVTQTPRYLIKTRGQQVTLSCSPISGHRSVSWYQQTPGQGLQFLFEYFSETQRNKGNFPGRFSGRQFSNSRSEMNVSTLELGDSALYLCASSWGQSGRRYEKLFFGSGTQLSVL.

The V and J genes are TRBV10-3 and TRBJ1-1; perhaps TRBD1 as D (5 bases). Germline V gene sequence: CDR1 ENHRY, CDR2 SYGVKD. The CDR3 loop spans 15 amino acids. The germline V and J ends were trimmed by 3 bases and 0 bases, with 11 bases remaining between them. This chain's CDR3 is CAISEQARLNTEAFF. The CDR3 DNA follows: TGTGCCATCAGTGAACAGGCCCGGCTGAACACTGAAGCTTTCTTT.